This TCR beta chain was identified during a study of neurological immune-mediated disorders. Points from the study as a whole: The highest TCR clonal expansion occurred in HTLV-1-associated myelopathy; multiple sclerosis fell below healthy controls.

TCRdb fed the 5' RACE reads into MiXCR, producing one record per CDR3 protein. The sample has some 120,000 distinct CDR3 sequences; more than 2.5% are singletons. This clonotype has a count of ten or more. Its antigen is unidentified. The CDR3 sequence is 14 residues long. Germline V lookup: CDR1 SGHRS, CDR2 YFSETQ. Deletions cut 0 bases from V and 4 bases from J, with 11 bases between. The source of this sequence is a woman aged 25 to 45 with multiple sclerosis. Sequenced sample: PBMCs. V gene TRBV5-1 combines with J gene TRBJ2-7; D call uncertain. As DNA, the CDR3 is TGCGCCAGCAGCTTGGGGACCCTGTTTTACGAGCAGTACTTC. Translating it yields CASSLGTLFYEQYF.